The clone carrying this T cell receptor beta chain was seen only a few times. Its antigen is unknown. These data belong to a study of T cell responses to AZD1222 COVID-19 vaccine. Study conclusions and caveats: Once two AZD1222 doses were given, Spike-specific TCR breadth and depth went up.

The CDR3 is 17 residues long. The J segment lost 2 bases and the V segment lost 1 base, leaving 7 bases of the junction unmatched. The germline V gene has CDR1 SEHNR and CDR2 FQNEAQ (reference sequence). Here immunoSEQ multiplex PCR was the method, and the copy in TCRdb shows in-frame clones only, minus some. The sample lists around 79,000 clones, about nine tenths occurring once. Sequences were derived from peripheral blood, sampled on day 0 of AZD1222 vaccination. The chain is built from TRBV7-9 and TRBJ1-5; 8 bases map to TRBD1. This receptor was identified in an adult in good health. Here the CDR3 reads CASSLGGTGRGNQPQHF. The CDR3 DNA follows: TGTGCCAGCAGCTTAGGAGGGACAGGACGGGGCAATCAGCCCCAGCATTTT.